This TCR beta chain came from a study of T cell clonality in common variable immunodeficiency. At least ten counts were recorded for this clone. The read finishes 3 residues shy of the CDR3 end, and the germline J gene is used to complete it. The CDR3 extends over 18 amino acids. Trimming took off 7 bases at V and 0 bases at J, with 25 bases between the two ends. Generated by immunoSEQ multiplex PCR, the TCRdb table keeps only in-frame clones and is missing some. The sample includes under 45,000 clones, none of them occurring once. Donors gave roughly 5 to 9 ml heparinized peripheral whole blood. The chain recombines TRBV12-3 or TRBV12-4 with TRBJ2-7; possibly TRBD2 for D (5 bases). The specimen sequenced was peripheral blood mononuclear cells. The receptor comes from a person aged 18 to 75 in good health. The covered CDR3 bases are TGTGCCAGCACCCTTCGGCCCCTACTTAGCGACTACTCCTACGAG. Translating gives CASTLRPLLSDYSYE. The full CDR3 is CASTLRPLLSDYSYEQYF.